The sequence of this T cell receptor (beta chain) was determined in a study of shared clonotypes between healthy human individuals. Whole-study context: CD4 naive cells filled three plates per donor, CD4 memory three, CD8 naive two and CD8 memory one. General observations from the study: Sampling involved blood alone; tissue repertoires likely differ.

V was pared by 6 bases and J by 4 bases, with 7 bases of the junction left unmatched. CDR1 and CDR2 (germline): ENHRY, SYGVKD. The CDR3 covers 15 residues. Method: immunoSEQ multiplex PCR; TCRdb's copy keeps in-frame clones and lacks some. In the table there are about 510,000 clones, 90% to 96% of which are singletons. A word on this clone: The antigen is unknown.

Sequencing used naive CD4+ T cells sorted from blood. As for subset: CD45RA+ positively selected. This chain connects TRBV10-3 to TRBJ2-7, with 12 bases lining up with TRBD2. This sequence was found in a young woman in good health. This CDR3 reads CAISDLTSGRYEQYF. CDR3 DNA sequence: TGTGCCATCAGCGACTTGACTAGCGGGAGATACGAGCAGTACTTC.